Listed here are 12 T cell receptor beta chains from one sample, sequenced in a study of spatial heterogeneity in lung cancer. The time point denotes: sample taken at primary tumor resection. These receptors have no identified antigens. TCRdb reprocessed the 5' RACE reads with MiXCR, giving one entry per CDR3 protein. The data contain some 7,800 distinct CDR3 sequences, approximately 12% of them singletons. Study-level findings and limits: Intratumoral expanded alpha and beta TCR counts were found to track tumor mutation counts.

This sample comprised lung tumor tissue, obtained at surgery. The receptors here all came from a male donor with early-stage non-small cell lung cancer.

In its sample, this clonotype is medium-sized. This beta chain is a stray read from a library made for alpha chains; its abundance is not meaningful. The chain has TRBV5-6 and TRBJ2-1, with 11 nucleotides matching TRBD2. The length of the CDR3 is 16 residues. Germline V gene sequence: CDR1 SGHDT, CDR2 YYEEEE. V lost 0 bases and J lost 6; bases outside the gene matches: 5. CDR3 sequence (DNA): TGTGCCAGCAGCTTGGAAACTAGCGGGAGCGTCAATGAGCAGTTCTTC. Translating gives CASSLETSGSVNEQFF.

This clonotype has at least ten counts. In a library made to pick up alpha chains, this beta chain is a stray read with a size that means little. CDR3 nucleotide sequence: TGCAGTGCTCTCCCCGGGGGGCGGGAGATCCCGTACTTC. It is translated as CSALPGGREIPYF. The chain combines TRBV20-1 with TRBJ2-7; a possible D gene is TRBD2 (7 bases). The CDR3 loop spans 13 amino acids. CDR1 DFQATT and CDR2 SNEGSKA come from the germline V gene (reference sequence). V was trimmed by 5 bases and J by 12 bases, leaving 23 bases between them.

Regarding this clonotype: In a library made to pick up alpha chains, this beta chain is a stray read with a size that means little. The genes are TRBV7-2 and TRBJ2-7, with a tentative D call TRBD1 (5 bases). Germline lookup yields CDR1 SGHTA and CDR2 FQGNSA. Trimming took 3 bases from V and 10 from J, leaving 19 bases between them. The CDR3 totals 14 residues. DNA of the CDR3: TGTGCCAGCAGCTTGGGGCTTTTTCAACCCGATCAGTACTTC. This gives the protein CASSLGLFQPDQYF.

Many counts were recorded for this clonotype. Being off target in a library aimed at alpha chains, this beta chain has a size of little meaning. V and J are TRBV12-3 or TRBV12-4 and TRBJ2-4; a weak D match, TRBD1 (6 bases). V was shortened by 5 bases and J by 0 bases, with 8 bases between the two germline ends. The CDR3 spans 14 residues. The CDR3 DNA reads TGTGCCAGCAGTCTACAGGGAGCCAAAAACATTCAGTACTTC. It is translated as CASSLQGAKNIQYF.

In regard to this clonotype: This beta chain appears as a stray read in a library generated for alpha chains; its size is not informative. The chain carries TRBV19 and TRBJ2-3, with 8 bases matching TRBD1. There are 15 residues in the CDR3. J gave up 3 bases and V 7 bases, and 9 bases lay outside the gene matches. Germline V CDR1 and CDR2: LNHDA, SQIVND (reference sequence). CDR3 nucleotides: TGTGCCAGTACGCGGACAGGGTCACGGACAGATACGCAGTATTTT. As protein: CASTRTGSRTDTQYF. The variable domain in full, with the rest retrieved from reference TRBV19 and TRBJ2-3, is DGGITQSPKYLFRKEGQNVTLSCEQNLNHDAMYWYRQDPGQGLRLIYYSQIVNDFQKGDIAEGYSVSREKKESFPLTVTSAQKNPTAFYLCASTRTGSRTDTQYFGPGTRLTVL.

By sample fraction, this clonotype is medium-sized. This beta chain is a stray read from a library made for alpha chains; its abundance is not meaningful. The CDR3 protein is CASKPRGPLSNEKLFF. CDR3 coding DNA: TGTGCCAGCAAACCAAGGGGTCCTCTCTCTAATGAAAAACTGTTTTTT. The V call is TRBV6-6, the J call TRBJ1-4, with D tentatively TRBD1 (5 bases). Trimming pared 7 bases from V and 3 bases from J, leaving 18 bases between. CDR3 length: 16 residues. Germline V gene data show CDR1 as MNHNY and CDR2 as SVGAGI (reference sequence).

This clonotype was seen at least ten times. In a library made to pick up alpha chains, this beta chain is a stray read with a size that means little. The V call is TRBV20-1, the J call TRBJ1-6; a possible D gene is TRBD1 (5 bases). Germline CDR1 reads DFQATT; CDR2 reads SNEGSKA (reference sequence). Trimming left V 7 bases short and J 8 bases short, with 12 bases between. This CDR3 is 12 amino acids long. CDR3 region: CSVGRIDSPLHF. The CDR3 DNA follows: TGCAGTGTGGGGCGCATTGATTCACCCCTCCACTTT.

This clonotype is deemed medium-sized. This beta chain is an unintended read in a library built for alpha chains; its size means little. The genes are TRBV7-3 and TRBJ2-7; maybe TRBD1 (6 bases). This CDR3 has 14 amino acids. V lost 0 bases to trimming and J lost 7 bases, with 13 bases between them. CDR1 is SGHTA, CDR2 FQGTGA, per germline. The CDR3 coding sequence is TGTGCCAGCAGCTTAACGACGGCAGGGGAAGAGCAGTACTTC. It translates to CASSLTTAGEEQYF.

A note on this clonotype: Because the library targeted alpha chains, this beta chain is an off-target read whose size means little. The chain links TRBV13 to TRBJ2-3, with 8 nucleotides matching TRBD1. This CDR3 region has 15 residues. Germline loops: CDR1 PRHDT, CDR2 FYEKMQ (reference sequence). Trimming cost V 5 bases and J 4 bases; bases outside gene matches: 8. CDR3 in DNA: TGTGCCAGCAGCCGGACAGGGTCTATCTCAGATACGCAGTATTTT. Translating gives CASSRTGSISDTQYF.

This clonotype occurred many times. A library made for alpha chains picked up this beta chain off target, so its size means little. This chain joins TRBV5-8 and TRBJ1-1; D not resolved. The CDR3 is made up of 14 amino acids. CDR1 is SGHTS, CDR2 YDEGEE, per germline. Trimming pared 4 bases from V and 1 base from J, leaving 11 bases between. CDR3 DNA: TGTGCCAGCAGCCTCGTTACTAAGAACACTGAAGCTTTCTTT. As protein: CASSLVTKNTEAFF.

This clonotype has at least ten counts. This beta chain turned up in a library designed for alpha chains; as an off-target read, its abundance says little. This chain joins TRBV15 and TRBJ2-5; perhaps TRBD1 as D (6 bases). Germline V gene lookup returns CDR1 LNHNV and CDR2 YYDKDF (reference sequence). Trimming removed 6 bases at V and 3 bases at J, with 17 bases between. The CDR3 length is 15 residues. The CDR3 DNA is TGTGCCACCAGTGTCCCGCGAACAGGGAAAGAGACCCAGTACTTC. It translates to CATSVPRTGKETQYF.

This clonotype showed up many times. This beta chain is an unintended read in a library built for alpha chains; its size means little. This chain links TRBV28 with TRBJ2-1; 13 bases align to TRBD2. CDR3 length: 16 amino acids. With 5 bases clipped from V and 6 bases from J, the junction kept 7 bases outside the gene matches. Per germline, CDR1 MDHEN and CDR2 SYDVKM. CDR3: CASSPPGLAGTNEQFF. CDR3 sequence (DNA): TGTGCCAGCAGTCCACCGGGACTAGCGGGAACCAATGAGCAGTTCTTC.